The present entry profiles one T cell receptor (beta chain) with its context. This sample is part of a study of blood T cell repertoires in COVID-19. About the study: Acute-phase and convalescent COVID-19 samples originated in the United States, Italy and Spain.

The study assigned cohorts using participant-reported clinical history. In Cohort 3, a recovered donor had either two negative PCRs, clearance, or symptom resolution. Per the original data handling: Amplification of reference gene primers provided the estimated nucleated cell counts. Method: immunoSEQ multiplex PCR; TCRdb's copy keeps in-frame clones and lacks some. Clone size and the V and J calls come from that table; the DNA yielded D and trimming. The sample shows about 400,000 clones, around nine tenths of them seen only once. The germline V gene encodes CDR1 MNHNY and CDR2 SVGAGI (reference sequence). The trim removed 5 bases at V and 11 bases at J, leaving 9 bases unmatched. This CDR3 contains 15 residues.

Specimen: PBMCs or T cells enriched from blood (not recorded which). The source is a woman younger than 45 who had recovered from COVID-19. The chain uses TRBV6-6 and TRBJ2-3; 14 nucleotides match TRBD2. The CDR3 is CASSQQTSGGAVQYF. As DNA, the CDR3 is TGTGCCAGCAGTCAACAGACTAGCGGGGGGGCAGTGCAGTATTTT.